A selection of T cell receptor beta chains follows, all from one sample in a study of beta chain features in type 1 diabetes. The method was immunoSEQ multiplex PCR; TCRdb's version includes in-frame clones alone and lacks a portion of them. The sample lists some 52,000 clones, under 55% seen once, with 1.4% in the top ten. The sequenced sample was Tregs from blood. The receptor source for this set is a man aged 25-40 years with type 1 diabetes. Each CDR3 is given with its conserved first and last residue. D genes are given only for firm matches. Some rows mark clone size as missing; the rest say once, few, many or name a class of expanded clone.

once,TRBD2,TRBV11-2,TRBJ2-1,CASSFGRAYNEQFF
-,-,TRBV5-1,TRBJ1-1,CASSFTGNTEAFF
-,-,TRBV6-5,TRBJ2-2,CASSYNRDTGELFF
-,-,TRBV29-1,TRBJ2-5,CSGGLEQETQYF
-,TRBD1,TRBV27,TRBJ1-5,CASRAQGAGQPQHF
few,TRBD1,TRBV5-6,TRBJ2-5,CASSLSKTGTEETQYF
once,-,TRBV5-1,TRBJ2-2,CASSPTSANTGELFF
once,TRBD2,TRBV7-9,TRBJ2-1,CASSLAGLAGIYNEQFF
few,TRBD2,TRBV10-3,TRBJ2-2,CAISVSSGRGANTGELFF
-,-,TRBV28,TRBJ2-1,CASSLGDISYNEQFF
-,-,TRBV6-6,TRBJ2-5,CASSYRGSEETQYF
once,-,TRBV21-1,TRBJ2-6,CASLIQDHSGANVLTF
-,TRBD2,TRBV10-3,TRBJ2-3,CAISKTSGRADTQYF
-,-,TRBV6-5,-,CASSLTRSSYEQYF
-,TRBD2,TRBV5-1,TRBJ2-7,CASSRSGADYEQYF
-,-,TRBV7-2,TRBJ2-2,CASSPHGGRKAGELFF
few,-,TRBV29-1,TRBJ1-5,CSVARQPDQPQHF
-,TRBD1,TRBV5-1,TRBJ2-3,CASSLARTGGSTDTQYF
few,-,TRBV20-1,TRBJ1-1,CSARANTEAFF
once,TRBD2,TRBV27,TRBJ2-3,CASGWASGSDTQYF
-,TRBD1,TRBV27,TRBJ1-1,CASRRQGILDTEAFF
few,TRBD1,TRBV2,TRBJ1-5,CASRLGTGGDQPQHF
-,TRBD2,TRBV2,TRBJ2-1,CASSLLAGGYNEQFF
few,-,TRBV15,TRBJ1-2,CATSRDIVGLRYGYTF
-,-,TRBV19,TRBJ2-2,CASSPGTYTGELFF
-,-,TRBV27,TRBJ2-2,CASSFSWRNRANTGELFF
few,-,TRBV5-1,TRBJ2-5,CASSFAGEETQYF
few,-,TRBV29-1,TRBJ2-2,CSVDTNTGELFF
few,TRBD2,TRBV2,TRBJ2-2,CASRGSGGTGELFF
few,-,TRBV5-1,TRBJ1-5,CASSLEGDRDQPQHF
few,-,TRBV29-1,TRBJ2-1,CSVRESPYNEQFF
few,-,TRBV7-3,TRBJ2-1,CASSPSGYGLFF
-,-,TRBV5-1,TRBJ1-2,CASSLSSQTNYGYTF
-,-,TRBV18,TRBJ2-2,CASSPRRVDTGELFF
-,TRBD1,TRBV29-1,TRBJ2-1,CSVEGTARNEQFF
-,TRBD1,TRBV18,TRBJ2-5,CASSPGQAQQTQYF
-,-,TRBV7-9,TRBJ2-2,CASTLLATGELFF
-,-,TRBV5-1,TRBJ1-2,CASSLTGAEESF
few,-,TRBV28,TRBJ2-2,CASRDSSANTGELFF
-,-,TRBV21-1,TRBJ1-1,CASSKASRGAFF
-,TRBD2,TRBV10-3,TRBJ2-2,CAISEQSGRALDGELFF
-,-,TRBV7-9,TRBJ2-1,CASSLGRAGGSSYNEQFF
-,-,TRBV4-3,TRBJ2-2,CASSPLDRSGELFF
few,-,TRBV19,TRBJ2-3,CASSFRLSTDTQYF
-,TRBD2,TRBV28,TRBJ2-3,CASSRGTSGASSTDTQYF
-,-,TRBV28,TRBJ2-1,CASSLIQGNEQFF
-,-,TRBV11-3,TRBJ1-1,CASSLGANTEAFF
-,TRBD2,TRBV11-1,TRBJ2-1,CASSLLAVVSYNEQFF
few,TRBD1,TRBV7-2,TRBJ1-4,CASSSGGTTNEKLFF
few,-,TRBV6-5,TRBJ2-3,CASNRLGQDTQYF
-,TRBD1,TRBV5-6,TRBJ1-2,CASSFFRDSTFNYGYTF
-,TRBD1,TRBV28,TRBJ2-7,CASRTGERYEQYF
few,TRBD1,TRBV27,TRBJ2-7,CASSHSGTATYEQYF
-,TRBD1,TRBV28,TRBJ2-3,CASSLIPGQGADTQYF
-,TRBD2,TRBV15,TRBJ2-1,CATSRDLGGLAVNEQFF
-,TRBD1,TRBV5-1,TRBJ1-5,CASSLGQGTNQPQHF
-,TRBD1,TRBV29-1,TRBJ1-4,CSVRTGTTEKLFF
-,TRBD1,TRBV5-4,TRBJ2-5,CASSLETGNGETQYF
-,TRBD1,TRBV30,TRBJ2-5,CAWSVRGRGTWETQYF